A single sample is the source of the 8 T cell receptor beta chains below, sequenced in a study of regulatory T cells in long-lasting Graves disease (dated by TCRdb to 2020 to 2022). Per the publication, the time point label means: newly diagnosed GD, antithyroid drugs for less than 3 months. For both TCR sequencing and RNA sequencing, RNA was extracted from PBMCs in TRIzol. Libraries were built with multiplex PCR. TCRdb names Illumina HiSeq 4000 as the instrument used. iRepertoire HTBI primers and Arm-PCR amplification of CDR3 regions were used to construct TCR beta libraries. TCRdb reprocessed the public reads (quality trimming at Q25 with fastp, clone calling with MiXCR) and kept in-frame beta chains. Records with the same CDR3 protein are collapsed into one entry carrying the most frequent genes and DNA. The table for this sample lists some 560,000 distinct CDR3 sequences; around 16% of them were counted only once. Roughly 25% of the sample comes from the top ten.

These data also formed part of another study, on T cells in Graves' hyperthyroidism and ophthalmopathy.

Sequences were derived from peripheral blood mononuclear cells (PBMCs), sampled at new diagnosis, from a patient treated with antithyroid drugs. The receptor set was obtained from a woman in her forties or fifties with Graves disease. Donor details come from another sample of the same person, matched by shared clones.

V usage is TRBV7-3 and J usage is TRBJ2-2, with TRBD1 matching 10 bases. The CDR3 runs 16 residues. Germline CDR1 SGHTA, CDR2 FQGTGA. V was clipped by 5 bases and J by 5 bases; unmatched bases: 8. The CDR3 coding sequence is TGTGCCAGCAGCAACCGGGACAGGGGTTCTACCGGGGAGCTGTTTTTT. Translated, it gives CASSNRDRGSTGELFF.

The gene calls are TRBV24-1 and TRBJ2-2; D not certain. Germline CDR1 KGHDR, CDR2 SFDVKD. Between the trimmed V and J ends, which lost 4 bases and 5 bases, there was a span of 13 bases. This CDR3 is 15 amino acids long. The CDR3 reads CATSDPRRRTGELFF. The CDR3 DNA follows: TGTGCCACCAGTGACCCACGGAGAAGAACCGGGGAGCTGTTTTTT.

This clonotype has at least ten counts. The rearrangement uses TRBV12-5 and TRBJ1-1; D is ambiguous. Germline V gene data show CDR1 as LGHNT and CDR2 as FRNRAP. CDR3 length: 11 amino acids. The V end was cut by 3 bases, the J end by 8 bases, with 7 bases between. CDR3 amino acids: CASGFPLEAFF. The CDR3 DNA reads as TGTGCTAGTGGTTTTCCTCTGGAAGCTTTCTTT.

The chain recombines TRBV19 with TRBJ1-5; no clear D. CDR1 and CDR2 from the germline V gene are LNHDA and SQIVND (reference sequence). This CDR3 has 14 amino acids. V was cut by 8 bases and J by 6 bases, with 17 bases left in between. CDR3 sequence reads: CASLQGGLSQPQHF. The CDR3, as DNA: TGTGCCAGTCTACAAGGAGGGCTCAGTCAGCCCCAGCATTTT.

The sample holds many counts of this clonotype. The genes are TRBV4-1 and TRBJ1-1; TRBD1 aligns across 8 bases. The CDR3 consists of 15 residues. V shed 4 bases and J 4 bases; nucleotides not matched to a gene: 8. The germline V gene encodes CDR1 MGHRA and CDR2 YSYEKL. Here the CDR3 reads CASSRDGQGGTEAFF. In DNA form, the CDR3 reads TGCGCCAGCAGCCGGGACGGACAGGGAGGCACTGAAGCTTTCTTT.

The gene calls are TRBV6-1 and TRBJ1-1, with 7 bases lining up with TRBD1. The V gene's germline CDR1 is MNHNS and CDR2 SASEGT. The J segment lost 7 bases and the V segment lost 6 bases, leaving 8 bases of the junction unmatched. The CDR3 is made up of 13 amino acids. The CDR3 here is CASSSQGGNEAFF. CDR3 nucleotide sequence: TGTGCCAGCAGCTCCCAGGGGGGGAATGAAGCTTTCTTT.

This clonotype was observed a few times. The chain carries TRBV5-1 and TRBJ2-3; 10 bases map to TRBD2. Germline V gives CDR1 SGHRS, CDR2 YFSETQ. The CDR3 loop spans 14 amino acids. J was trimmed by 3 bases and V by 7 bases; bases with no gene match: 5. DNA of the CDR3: TGCGCCAGCGGCAGCGGGGGGGCTACAGATACGCAGTATTTT. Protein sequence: CASGSGGATDTQYF.

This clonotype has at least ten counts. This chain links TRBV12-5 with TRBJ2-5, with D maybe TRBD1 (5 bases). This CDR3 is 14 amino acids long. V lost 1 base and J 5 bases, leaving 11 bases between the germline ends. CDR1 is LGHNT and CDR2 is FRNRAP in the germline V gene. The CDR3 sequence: CASGLDGASETQYF. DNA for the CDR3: TGTGCTAGTGGTTTGGATGGGGCATCTGAGACCCAGTACTTC.